A single sample gave rise to the 10 T cell receptor beta chains below, sequenced in a study of response to subunit inactivated influenza vaccine. TCRdb independently ran MiXCR on the RT-PCR reads; one entry per CDR3 protein. The profile shows about 500,000 distinct CDR3 sequences, approximately 17% of them singletons. Sequencing was performed on CD4+ T cells sorted from PBMCs, taken less than 30 months after vaccination. The receptors were gathered from a man between 45 and 75 years old who received an inactivated influenza vaccine.

The V and J genes are TRBV20-1 and TRBJ2-1, with D perhaps matching TRBD2 (5 bases). Trimming left V 4 bases short and J 7 bases short, with 17 bases between. Germline CDR1 is DFQATT and CDR2 is SNEGSKA (reference sequence). This CDR3 comprises 14 residues. CDR3 coding DNA: TGCAGTGCTACACCAACGGGGTTGCAAAATGAGCAGTTCTTC. Protein: CSATPTGLQNEQFF.

The chain joins TRBV20-1 to TRBJ2-5, with D possibly being TRBD1 (5 bases). Germline loops: CDR1 DFQATT, CDR2 SNEGSKA (reference sequence). The V and J ends lost 3 bases and 2 bases respectively, with 10 bases between them. The CDR3 sequence is 13 residues long. The CDR3 sequence is CSARKTVQETQYF. CDR3 coding DNA: TGCAGTGCTAGGAAGACAGTGCAAGAGACCCAGTACTTC.

This clonotype was picked up a small number of times. This sequence joins TRBV12-3 or TRBV12-4 and TRBJ2-1; 7 bases agree with TRBD1. The CDR3 is 14 residues long. With V trimmed by 6 bases and J by 8 bases, 10 bases remained unmatched. CDR3 protein: CASSPFKGADEQFF. As DNA, the CDR3 is TGTGCCAGCAGCCCTTTCAAGGGGGCCGATGAGCAGTTCTTC.

V is TRBV5-1 and J is TRBJ2-7; D gene uncertain. This CDR3 spans 14 amino acids. Trimming removed 1 base at V and 0 bases at J, with 8 bases between. Germline-derived CDR1 and CDR2 are SGHRS and YFSETQ. CDR3 nucleotides: TGCGCCAGCAGCTTGTCCCGCCTCTCCTACGAGCAGTACTTC. Translation: CASSLSRLSYEQYF.

The V call is TRBV7-2, the J call TRBJ1-3; D is unclear. CDR1 and CDR2 from the germline V gene are SGHTA and FQGNSA. The CDR3 runs 15 residues. Trimming cost V 6 bases and J 0 bases, with 12 bases left between them. As DNA, the CDR3 is TGTGCCAGCAGGTTGGCGGGAAGCTCTGGAAACACCATATATTTT. Its protein is CASRLAGSSGNTIYF.

This clonotype was recorded a few times. The chain couples TRBV10-3 to TRBJ2-3; 7 nucleotides align to TRBD2. Germline values: CDR1 ENHRY, CDR2 SYGVKD. The junction had 12 bases not matched to a gene; V was cut back by 4 bases and J by 8 bases. This CDR3 is 15 amino acids long. DNA for the CDR3: TGTGCCATCAGTGCTATGGCGGGAGTGGATGGTACGCAGTATTTT. Its translation: CAISAMAGVDGTQYF.

At least ten counts were recorded for this clonotype. The chain combines TRBV30 with TRBJ1-6; D is ambiguous. The CDR3 extends over 12 amino acids. Trimming removed 4 bases from V and 5 bases from J, with 6 bases in between. Germline CDR1 and CDR2: GTSNPN and SVGIG (reference sequence). The CDR3 sequence: CAWKLNNSPLHF. As DNA, the CDR3 is TGTGCCTGGAAGCTGAATAATTCACCCCTCCACTTT. Variable domain in full (rest from reference TRBV30 and TRBJ1-6): SQTIHQWPATLVQPVGSPLSLECTVEGTSNPNLYWYRQAAGRGLQLLFYSVGIGQISSEVPQNLSASRPQDRQFILSSKKLLLSDSGFYLCAWKLNNSPLHFGNGTRLTVT.

This clonotype was counted only a few times. The chain couples TRBV29-1 to TRBJ1-1; no clear D gene. From germline, CDR1 is SQVTM and CDR2 ANQGSEA. This CDR3 is built from 14 residues. V was pared by 5 bases and J by 0 bases, with 13 bases between. CDR3: CSVTLRPMNTEAFF. CDR3 nucleotides: TGCAGCGTTACCCTGAGGCCCATGAACACTGAAGCTTTCTTT.

The rearrangement links TRBV6-5 to TRBJ1-6; D is uncertain. Between the trimmed V and J ends, which lost 4 bases and 11 bases, there was a span of 21 bases. The CDR3 is 16 residues long. The germline V gene has CDR1 MNHEY and CDR2 SVGAGI. This CDR3 reads CASSSSGPRLEAPLHF. CDR3 nucleotides: TGTGCCAGCAGTTCCTCCGGGCCCCGATTGGAGGCACCCCTCCACTTT.

This clonotype showed up just a few times. The chain uses TRBV7-2 and TRBJ2-1; D gene unclear. There are 13 residues in the CDR3. Trimming took off 6 bases at V and 6 bases at J, with 12 bases between the two ends. Germline CDR1 SGHTA, CDR2 FQGNSA. The CDR3 here is CASRSRVLNEQFF. The CDR3 DNA sequence: TGTGCCAGCAGATCTAGGGTGCTCAATGAGCAGTTCTTC.